This T cell receptor delta chain was recorded in a study of gamma-delta chains in newborns, infants, children. Study details: Microbial exposure reportedly drives polyclonal innate γδ T cell expansion after birth.

Germline V gene lookup returns CDR1 GEAIGNYY and CDR2 EKD. The J segment lost 5 bases and the V segment lost 0 bases, leaving 2 bases of the junction unmatched. This CDR3 region has 13 residues. A remark on this clone: Given a much more abundant clone one base away, this may be a read error. Other DNA sequences within the sample encode an identical CDR3.

TCRdb re-called the reads using CATT. The profile covers approximately 11,000 delta-chain clones, with about 8.6% appearing a single time and less than 4% taken by the ten largest. The clonotype originates from a child who was a newborn, infant or young child, either healthy, febrile or measles-vaccinated (not recorded which). V usage is TRDV2 and J usage is TRDJ1; 7 bases align to TRDD3. Sequencing was done on a sample of blood. The CDR3 nucleotides read TGTGCCTGTGACACCTGGGGGACTGATAAACTCATCTTT. This encodes CACDTWGTDKLIF.